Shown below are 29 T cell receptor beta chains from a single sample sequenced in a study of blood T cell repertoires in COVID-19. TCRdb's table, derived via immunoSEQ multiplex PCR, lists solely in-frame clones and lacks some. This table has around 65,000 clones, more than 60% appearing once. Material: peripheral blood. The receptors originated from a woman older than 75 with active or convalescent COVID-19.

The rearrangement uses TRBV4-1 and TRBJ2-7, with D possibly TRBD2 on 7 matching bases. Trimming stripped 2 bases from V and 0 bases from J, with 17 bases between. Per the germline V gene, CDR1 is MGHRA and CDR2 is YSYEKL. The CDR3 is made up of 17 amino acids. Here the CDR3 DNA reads TGCGCCAGCAGCCAACCCCGAGGGGGGGTAAACTCCTACGAGCAGTACTTC. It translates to CASSQPRGGVNSYEQYF.

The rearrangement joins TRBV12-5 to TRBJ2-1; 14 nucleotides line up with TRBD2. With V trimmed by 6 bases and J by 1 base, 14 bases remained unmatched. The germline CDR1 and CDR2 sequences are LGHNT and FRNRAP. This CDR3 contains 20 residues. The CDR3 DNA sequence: TGTGCTAGTGGCCGTACCGGGACTAGCGGGGGTGGGGGATCCTACAATGAGCAGTTCTTC. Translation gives CASGRTGTSGGGGSYNEQFF. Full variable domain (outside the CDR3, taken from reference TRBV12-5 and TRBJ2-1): DARVTQTPRHKVTEMGQEVTMRCQPILGHNTVFWYRQTMMQGLELLAYFRNRAPLDDSGMPKDRFSAEMPDATLATLKIQPSEPRDSAVYFCASGRTGTSGGGGSYNEQFFGPGTRLTVL.

The DNA for the CDR3 is TGCGCCAGCAGCCAAGTTGAGGGGGCCGGGGAGCTGTTTTTT. Translation gives CASSQVEGAGELFF. V gene TRBV4-1 combines with J gene TRBJ2-2; a weak D match, TRBD1 (6 bases). The CDR3 runs 14 residues. CDR1 is MGHRA, CDR2 YSYEKL, per germline. Trimming left V 1 base short and J 6 bases short, with 9 bases between.

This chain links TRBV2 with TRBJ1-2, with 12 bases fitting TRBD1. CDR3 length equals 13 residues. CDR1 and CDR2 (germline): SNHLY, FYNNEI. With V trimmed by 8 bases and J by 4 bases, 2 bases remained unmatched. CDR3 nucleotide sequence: TGTGCCAGCGGGACAGGGGGCGGCTATGGCTACACCTTC. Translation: CASGTGGGYGYTF. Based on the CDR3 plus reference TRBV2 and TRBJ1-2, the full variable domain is EPEVTQTPSHQVTQMGQEVILRCVPISNHLYFYWYRQILGQKVEFLVSFYNNEISEKSEIFDDQFSVERPDGSNFTLKIRSTKLEDSAMYFCASGTGGGYGYTFGSGTRLTVV.

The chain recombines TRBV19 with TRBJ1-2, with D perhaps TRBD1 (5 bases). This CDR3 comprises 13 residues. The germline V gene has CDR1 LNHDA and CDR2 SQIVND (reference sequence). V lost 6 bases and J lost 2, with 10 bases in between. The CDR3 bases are TGTGCCAGTAGGGACCGGGGGAACTATGGCTACACCTTC. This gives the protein CASRDRGNYGYTF.

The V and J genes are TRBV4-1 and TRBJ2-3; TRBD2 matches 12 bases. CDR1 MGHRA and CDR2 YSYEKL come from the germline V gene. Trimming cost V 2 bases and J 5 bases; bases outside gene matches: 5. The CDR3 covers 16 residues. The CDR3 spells CASSQPSGGAGDTQYF. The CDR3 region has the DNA TGCGCCAGCAGCCAACCTAGCGGGGGGGCGGGAGATACGCAGTATTTT.

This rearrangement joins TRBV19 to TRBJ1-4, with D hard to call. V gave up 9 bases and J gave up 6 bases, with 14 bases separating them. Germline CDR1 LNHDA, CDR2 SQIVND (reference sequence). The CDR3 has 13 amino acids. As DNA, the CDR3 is TGTGCCAGCCGAGGGATTTCGGATGAAAAACTGTTTTTT. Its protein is CASRGISDEKLFF.

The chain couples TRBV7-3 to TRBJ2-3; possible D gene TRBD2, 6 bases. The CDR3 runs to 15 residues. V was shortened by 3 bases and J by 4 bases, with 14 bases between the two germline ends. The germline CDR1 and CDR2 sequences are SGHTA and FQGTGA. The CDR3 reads CASSLWSGDPDTQYF. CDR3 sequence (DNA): TGTGCCAGCAGCTTGTGGTCGGGGGATCCAGATACGCAGTATTTT.

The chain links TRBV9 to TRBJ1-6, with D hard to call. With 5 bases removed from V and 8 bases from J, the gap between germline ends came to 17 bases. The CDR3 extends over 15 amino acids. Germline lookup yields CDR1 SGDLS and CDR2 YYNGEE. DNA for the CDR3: TGTGCCAGCAGGCGTAGTATCGGGGTTGATTCACCCCTCCACTTT. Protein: CASRRSIGVDSPLHF.

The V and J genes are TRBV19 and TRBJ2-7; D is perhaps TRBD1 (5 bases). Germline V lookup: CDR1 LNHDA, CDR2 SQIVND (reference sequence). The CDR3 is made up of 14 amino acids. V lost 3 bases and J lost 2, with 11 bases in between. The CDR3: CASSIRRDTYEQYF. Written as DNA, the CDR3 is TGTGCCAGTAGTATCCGCAGGGATACCTACGAGCAGTACTTC.

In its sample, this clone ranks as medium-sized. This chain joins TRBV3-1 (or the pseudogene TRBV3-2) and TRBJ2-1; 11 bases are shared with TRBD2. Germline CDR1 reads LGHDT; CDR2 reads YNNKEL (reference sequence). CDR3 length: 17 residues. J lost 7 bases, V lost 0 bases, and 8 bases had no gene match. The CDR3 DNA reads TGTGCCAGCAGCCAAGAGGGTAGCGGGGGGGCCTGGAATGAGCAGTTCTTC. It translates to CASSQEGSGGAWNEQFF.

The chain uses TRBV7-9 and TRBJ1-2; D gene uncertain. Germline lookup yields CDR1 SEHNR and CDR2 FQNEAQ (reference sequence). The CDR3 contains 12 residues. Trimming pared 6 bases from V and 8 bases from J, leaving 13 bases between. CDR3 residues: CASRPGESGYTF. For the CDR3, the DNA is TGTGCCAGCAGACCCGGAGAGTCCGGCTACACCTTC.

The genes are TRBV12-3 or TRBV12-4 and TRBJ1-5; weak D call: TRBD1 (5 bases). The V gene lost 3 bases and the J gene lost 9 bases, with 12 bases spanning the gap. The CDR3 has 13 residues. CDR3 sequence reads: CASSLQGALPQHF. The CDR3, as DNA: TGTGCCAGCAGTTTGCAAGGGGCACTGCCCCAGCATTTT.

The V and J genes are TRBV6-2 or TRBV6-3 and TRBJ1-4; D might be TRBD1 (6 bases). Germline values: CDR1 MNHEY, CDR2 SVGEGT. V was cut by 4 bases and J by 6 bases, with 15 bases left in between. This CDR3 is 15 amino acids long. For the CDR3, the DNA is TGTGCCAGCAGTTGGGCGCGGGGGCTTGATGAAAAACTGTTTTTT. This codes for CASSWARGLDEKLFF.

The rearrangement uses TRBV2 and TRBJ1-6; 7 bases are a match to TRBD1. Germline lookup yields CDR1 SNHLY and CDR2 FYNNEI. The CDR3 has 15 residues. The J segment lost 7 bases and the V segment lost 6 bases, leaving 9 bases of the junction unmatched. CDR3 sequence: CASSYIEQGNSPLHF. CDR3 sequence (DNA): TGTGCCAGCAGCTATATTGAACAGGGGAATTCACCCCTCCACTTT.

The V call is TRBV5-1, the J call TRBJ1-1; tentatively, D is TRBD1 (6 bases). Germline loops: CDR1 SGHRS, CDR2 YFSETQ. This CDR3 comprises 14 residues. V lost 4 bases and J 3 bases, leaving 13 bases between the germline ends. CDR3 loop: CASSGGGADTEAFF. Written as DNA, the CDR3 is TGCGCCAGCAGCGGGGGGGGCGCTGACACTGAAGCTTTCTTT. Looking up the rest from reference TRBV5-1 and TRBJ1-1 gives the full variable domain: KAGVTQTPRYLIKTRGQQVTLSCSPISGHRSVSWYQQTPGQGLQFLFEYFSETQRNKGNFPGRFSGRQFSNSRSEMNVSTLELGDSALYLCASSGGGADTEAFFGQGTRLTVV.

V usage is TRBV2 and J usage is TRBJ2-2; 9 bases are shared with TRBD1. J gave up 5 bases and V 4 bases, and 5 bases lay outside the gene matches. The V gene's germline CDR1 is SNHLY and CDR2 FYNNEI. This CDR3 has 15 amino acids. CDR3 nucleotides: TGTGCCAGCAGTGCAAACAGGGGGCGGACCGGGGAGCTGTTTTTT. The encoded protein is CASSANRGRTGELFF. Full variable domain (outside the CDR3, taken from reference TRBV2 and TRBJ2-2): EPEVTQTPSHQVTQMGQEVILRCVPISNHLYFYWYRQILGQKVEFLVSFYNNEISEKSEIFDDQFSVERPDGSNFTLKIRSTKLEDSAMYFCASSANRGRTGELFFGEGSRLTVL.

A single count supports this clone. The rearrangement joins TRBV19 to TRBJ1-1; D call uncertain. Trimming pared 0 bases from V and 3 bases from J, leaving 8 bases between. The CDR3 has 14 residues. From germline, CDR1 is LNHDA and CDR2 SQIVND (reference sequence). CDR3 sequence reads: CASSIEGRYTEAFF. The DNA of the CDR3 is TGTGCCAGTAGTATAGAGGGCAGGTACACTGAAGCTTTCTTT.

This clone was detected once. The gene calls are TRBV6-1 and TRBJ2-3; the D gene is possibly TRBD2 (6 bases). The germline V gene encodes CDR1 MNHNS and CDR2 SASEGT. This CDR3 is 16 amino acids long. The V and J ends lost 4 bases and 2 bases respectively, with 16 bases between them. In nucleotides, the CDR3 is TGTGCCAGCAGTGTAGAGGCGGGGTCTAACACAGATACGCAGTATTTT. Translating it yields CASSVEAGSNTDTQYF.

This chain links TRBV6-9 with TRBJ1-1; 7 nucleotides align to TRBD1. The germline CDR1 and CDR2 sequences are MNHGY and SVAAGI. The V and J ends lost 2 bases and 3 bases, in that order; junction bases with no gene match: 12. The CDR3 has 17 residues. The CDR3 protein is CASSYRGTVSKDTEAFF. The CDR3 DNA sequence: TGTGCCAGCAGTTATAGGGGGACAGTGAGTAAGGACACTGAAGCTTTCTTT.

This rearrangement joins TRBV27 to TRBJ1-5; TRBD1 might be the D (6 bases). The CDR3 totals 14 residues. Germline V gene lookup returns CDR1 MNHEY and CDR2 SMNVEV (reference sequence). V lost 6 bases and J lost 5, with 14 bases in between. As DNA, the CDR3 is TGTGCCAGCAGCGCACAGACAGGTTATCAGCCCCAGCATTTT. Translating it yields CASSAQTGYQPQHF.

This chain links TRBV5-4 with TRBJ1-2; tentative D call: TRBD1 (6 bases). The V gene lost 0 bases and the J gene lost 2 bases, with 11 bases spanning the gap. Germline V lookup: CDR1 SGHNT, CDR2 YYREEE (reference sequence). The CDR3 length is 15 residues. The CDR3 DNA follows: TGTGCCAGCAGCTTGGCCCCTCAGGGGAACTATGGCTACACCTTC. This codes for CASSLAPQGNYGYTF.

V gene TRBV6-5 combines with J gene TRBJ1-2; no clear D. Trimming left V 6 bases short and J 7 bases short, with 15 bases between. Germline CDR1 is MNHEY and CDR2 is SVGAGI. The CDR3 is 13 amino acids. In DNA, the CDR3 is TGTGCCAGCAGGAATAGCGGAGTCCGTGGCTACACCTTC. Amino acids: CASRNSGVRGYTF.

CDR3 nucleotides: TGTGCCAGCAGCTTAGCTGGGACAGGGGAAGTTGACACCGGGGAGCTGTTTTTT. Its protein product is CASSLAGTGEVDTGELFF. The chain has TRBV7-8 and TRBJ2-2, with 10 bases matching TRBD1. The CDR3 loop spans 18 amino acids. From germline, CDR1 is SGHVS and CDR2 FQNEAQ. The trim removed 0 bases at V and 3 bases at J, leaving 7 bases unmatched.

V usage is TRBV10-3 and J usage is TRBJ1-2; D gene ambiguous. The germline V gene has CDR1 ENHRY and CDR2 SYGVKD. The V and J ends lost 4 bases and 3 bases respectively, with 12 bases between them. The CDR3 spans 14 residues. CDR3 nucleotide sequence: TGTGCCATCAGTGGAGTGGCGGGGTACTATGGCTACACCTTC. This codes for CAISGVAGYYGYTF.

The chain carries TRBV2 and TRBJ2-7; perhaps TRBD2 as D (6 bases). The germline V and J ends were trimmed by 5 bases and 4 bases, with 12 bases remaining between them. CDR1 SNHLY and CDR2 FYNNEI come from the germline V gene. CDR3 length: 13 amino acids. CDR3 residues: CASSSVAGYEQYF. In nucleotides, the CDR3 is TGTGCCAGCAGTTCAGTCGCGGGGTACGAGCAGTACTTC. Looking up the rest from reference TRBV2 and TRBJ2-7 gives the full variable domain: EPEVTQTPSHQVTQMGQEVILRCVPISNHLYFYWYRQILGQKVEFLVSFYNNEISEKSEIFDDQFSVERPDGSNFTLKIRSTKLEDSAMYFCASSSVAGYEQYFGPGTRLTVT.

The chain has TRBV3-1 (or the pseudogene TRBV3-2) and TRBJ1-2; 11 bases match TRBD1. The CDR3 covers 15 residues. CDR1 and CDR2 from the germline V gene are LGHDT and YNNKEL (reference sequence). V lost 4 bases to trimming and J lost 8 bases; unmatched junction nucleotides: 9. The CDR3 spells CASSPWTGGASGYTF. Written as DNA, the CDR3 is TGTGCCAGCAGCCCATGGACAGGGGGCGCGTCAGGCTACACCTTC.

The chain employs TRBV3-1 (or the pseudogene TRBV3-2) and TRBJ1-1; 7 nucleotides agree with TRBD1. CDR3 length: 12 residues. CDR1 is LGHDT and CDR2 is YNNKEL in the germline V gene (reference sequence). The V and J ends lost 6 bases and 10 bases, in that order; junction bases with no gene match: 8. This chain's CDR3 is CASRLGAGGAFF. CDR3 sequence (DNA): TGTGCCAGCAGACTAGGGGCAGGGGGAGCTTTCTTT.

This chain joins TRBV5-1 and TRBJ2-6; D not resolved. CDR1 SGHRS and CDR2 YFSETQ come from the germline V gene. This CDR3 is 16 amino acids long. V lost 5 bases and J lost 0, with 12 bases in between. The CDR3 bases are TGCGCCAGCAGTGACACCTACAGCTCTGGGGCCAACGTCCTGACTTTC. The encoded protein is CASSDTYSSGANVLTF. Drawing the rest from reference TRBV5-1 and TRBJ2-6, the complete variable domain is KAGVTQTPRYLIKTRGQQVTLSCSPISGHRSVSWYQQTPGQGLQFLFEYFSETQRNKGNFPGRFSGRQFSNSRSEMNVSTLELGDSALYLCASSDTYSSGANVLTFGAGSRLTVL.